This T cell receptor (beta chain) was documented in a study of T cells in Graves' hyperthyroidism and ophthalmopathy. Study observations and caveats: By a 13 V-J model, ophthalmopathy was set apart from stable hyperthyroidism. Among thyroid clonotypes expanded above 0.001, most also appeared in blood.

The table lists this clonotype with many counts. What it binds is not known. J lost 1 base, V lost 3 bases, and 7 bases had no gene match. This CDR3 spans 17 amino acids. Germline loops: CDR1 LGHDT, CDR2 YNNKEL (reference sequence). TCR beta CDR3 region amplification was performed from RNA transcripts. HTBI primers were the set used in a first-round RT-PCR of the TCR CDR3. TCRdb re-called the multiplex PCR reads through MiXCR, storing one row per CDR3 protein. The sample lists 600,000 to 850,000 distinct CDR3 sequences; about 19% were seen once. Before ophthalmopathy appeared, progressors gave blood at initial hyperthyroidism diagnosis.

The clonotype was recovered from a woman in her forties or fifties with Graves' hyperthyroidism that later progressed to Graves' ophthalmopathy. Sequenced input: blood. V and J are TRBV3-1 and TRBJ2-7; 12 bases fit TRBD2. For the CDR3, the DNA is TGTGCCAGCAGCCATGCTGGACTAGCGGGGAGGTCCTACGAGCAGTACTTC. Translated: CASSHAGLAGRSYEQYF.